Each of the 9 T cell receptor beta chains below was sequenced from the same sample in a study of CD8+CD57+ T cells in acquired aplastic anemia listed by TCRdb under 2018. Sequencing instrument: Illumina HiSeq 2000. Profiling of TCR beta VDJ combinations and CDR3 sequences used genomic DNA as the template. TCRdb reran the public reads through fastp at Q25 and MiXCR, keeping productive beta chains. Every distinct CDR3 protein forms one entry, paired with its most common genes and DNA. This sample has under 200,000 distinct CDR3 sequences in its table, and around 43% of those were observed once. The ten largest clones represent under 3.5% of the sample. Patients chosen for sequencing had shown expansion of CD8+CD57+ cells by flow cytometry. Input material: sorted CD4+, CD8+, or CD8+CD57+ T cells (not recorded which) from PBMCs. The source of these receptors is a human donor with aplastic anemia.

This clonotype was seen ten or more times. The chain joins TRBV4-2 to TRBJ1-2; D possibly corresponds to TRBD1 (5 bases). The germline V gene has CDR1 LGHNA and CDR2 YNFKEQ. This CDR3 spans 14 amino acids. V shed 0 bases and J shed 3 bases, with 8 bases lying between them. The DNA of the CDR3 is TGTGCCAGCAGCCAAGACACAGGCCACTATGGCTACACCTTC. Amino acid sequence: CASSQDTGHYGYTF.

CDR3 nucleotides: TGTGCCAGCAGCCCCCGACAGGGATGGAGCTATGGCTACACCTTC. Translation gives CASSPRQGWSYGYTF. The V and J genes are TRBV7-8 and TRBJ1-2; 7 bases fit TRBD1. Unmatched junction bases numbered 10, after V lost 5 bases and J lost 4 bases. Germline V gives CDR1 SGHVS, CDR2 FQNEAQ. There are 15 residues in the CDR3.

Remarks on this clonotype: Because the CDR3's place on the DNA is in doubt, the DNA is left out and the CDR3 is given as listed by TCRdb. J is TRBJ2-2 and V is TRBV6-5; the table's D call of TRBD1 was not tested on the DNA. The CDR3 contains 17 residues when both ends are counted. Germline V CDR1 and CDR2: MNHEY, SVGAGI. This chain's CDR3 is CASSLEQGARGPGSCFF.

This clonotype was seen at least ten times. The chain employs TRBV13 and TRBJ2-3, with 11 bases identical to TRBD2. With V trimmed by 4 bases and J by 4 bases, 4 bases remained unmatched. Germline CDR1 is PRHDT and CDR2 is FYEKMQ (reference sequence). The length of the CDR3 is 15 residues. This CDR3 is CASSSLAGGPDTQYF. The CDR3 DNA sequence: TGTGCCAGCAGCTCGTTAGCGGGGGGGCCAGATACGCAGTATTTT.

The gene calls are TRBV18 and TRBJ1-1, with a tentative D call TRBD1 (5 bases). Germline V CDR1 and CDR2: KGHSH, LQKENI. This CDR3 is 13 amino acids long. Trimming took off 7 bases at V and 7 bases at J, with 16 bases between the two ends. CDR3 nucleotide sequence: TGTGCCAGCTGGGCCCGGGACGCCAATGAAGCTTTCTTT. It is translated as CASWARDANEAFF.

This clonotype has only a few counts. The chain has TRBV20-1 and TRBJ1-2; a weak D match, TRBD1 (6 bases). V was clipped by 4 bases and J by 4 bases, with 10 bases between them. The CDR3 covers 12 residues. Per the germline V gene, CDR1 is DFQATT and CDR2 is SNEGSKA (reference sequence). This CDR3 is CSAMRGFYGYTF. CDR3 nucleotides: TGCAGTGCTATGAGGGGGTTCTATGGCTACACCTTC.

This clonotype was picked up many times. The CDR3 sequence is CASSNRKVGSYEQYV. CDR3 coding DNA: TGTGCCAGCAGCAATAGAAAGGTGGGGAGCTACGAGCAGTACGTC. The chain joins TRBV14 to TRBJ2-7; tentative D call: TRBD2 (5 bases). Trimming took 5 bases from V and 3 from J, leaving 17 bases between them. The CDR3 is 15 residues long. CDR1 is SGHDN and CDR2 is FVKESK in the germline V gene.

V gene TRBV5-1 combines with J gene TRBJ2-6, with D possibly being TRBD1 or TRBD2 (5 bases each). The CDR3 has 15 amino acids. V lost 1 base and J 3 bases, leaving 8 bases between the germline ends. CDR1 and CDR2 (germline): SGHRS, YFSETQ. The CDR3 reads CASSLHGGGANVLTF. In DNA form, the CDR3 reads TGCGCCAGCAGCTTGCATGGGGGTGGGGCCAACGTCCTGACTTTC.

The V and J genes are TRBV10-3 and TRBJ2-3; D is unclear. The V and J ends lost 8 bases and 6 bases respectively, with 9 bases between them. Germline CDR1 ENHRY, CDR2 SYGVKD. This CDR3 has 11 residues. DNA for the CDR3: TGTGCCATCGGTGCCTCGGATACGCAGTATTTT. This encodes CAIGASDTQYF.